The rows below give T cell receptor beta chains drawn from one sample of a study of cytomegalovirus exposure and HLA in healthy donors. Measured with immunoSEQ multiplex PCR; TCRdb has only the in-frame clones, and not every one. Of 140,000 to 150,000 clones in the sample, about 70% were seen once. The sample consisted of PBMCs. The receptors were sampled from a man aged 55 to 70 in good health and CMV-seronegative. CDR3s include the opening cysteine and the closing phenylalanine or tryptophan. The D gene is left open where the match is weak. A row's size may be missing; if present it is once, few, many or a size class.

J gene: TRBJ1-3; V gene: TRBV10-3; D gene: .; clone size: few; CDR3 DNA: TGTGCCATCTCGTCTGGAAACACCATATATTTT; CDR3 protein: CAISSGNTIYF
J gene: TRBJ2-5; V gene: TRBV6-5; D gene: .; clone size: .; CDR3 DNA: TGTGCCAGCAGTTATCTCAGGGGGGACCCCGAGACCCAGTACTTC; CDR3 protein: CASSYLRGDPETQYF
J gene: TRBJ1-1; V gene: TRBV5-8; D gene: .; clone size: .; CDR3 DNA: TGTGCCAGCAGCTTGGGAGCGAACACTGAAGCTTTCTTT; CDR3 protein: CASSLGANTEAFF
J gene: TRBJ2-3; V gene: TRBV6-5; D gene: TRBD1; clone size: .; CDR3 DNA: TGTGCCAGCAGTCGCAGGACAGGGGGCACAGATACGCAGTATTTT; CDR3 protein: CASSRRTGGTDTQYF
J gene: TRBJ2-7; V gene: TRBV6-1; D gene: .; clone size: .; CDR3 DNA: TGTGCCATCCAGGCGTCCCCCTCGTCCGAGCAGTACTTC; CDR3 protein: CAIQASPSSEQYF
J gene: TRBJ1-1; V gene: TRBV2; D gene: .; clone size: .; CDR3 DNA: TGTGCCAGCAGTGAAAAAGGGGAGAACACTGAAGCTTTCTTT; CDR3 protein: CASSEKGENTEAFF
J gene: TRBJ1-6; V gene: TRBV5-4; D gene: TRBD1; clone size: .; CDR3 DNA: TGTGCCAGCAGCTTGGAAGGGGGACAGGGAGGCTCACCCCTCCACTTT; CDR3 protein: CASSLEGGQGGSPLHF
J gene: TRBJ1-1; V gene: TRBV27; D gene: TRBD1; clone size: few; CDR3 DNA: TGTGCCAGCAGTTTATCAACCGGGACAGGGGAGCGGAACACTGAAGCTTTCTTT; CDR3 protein: CASSLSTGTGERNTEAFF
J gene: TRBJ1-1; V gene: TRBV7-3; D gene: .; clone size: .; CDR3 DNA: TGTGCCAGCAGCCCCACAGTGAACACTGAAGCTTTCTTT; CDR3 protein: CASSPTVNTEAFF
J gene: TRBJ1-1; V gene: TRBV5-1; D gene: .; clone size: few; CDR3 DNA: TGCGCCAGCAGCGGTGGACAGTTCATGAACACTGAAGCTTTCTTT; CDR3 protein: CASSGGQFMNTEAFF
J gene: TRBJ1-2; V gene: TRBV29-1; D gene: TRBD1; clone size: few; CDR3 DNA: TGCAGCGTTCCGGGACAGGGGTTATATGGCTACACCTTC; CDR3 protein: CSVPGQGLYGYTF
J gene: TRBJ2-2; V gene: TRBV9; D gene: TRBD2; clone size: .; CDR3 DNA: TGTGCCAGCAAAGCGGGAGCCACGAACACCGGGGAGCTGTTTTTT; CDR3 protein: CASKAGATNTGELFF
J gene: TRBJ2-7; V gene: TRBV29-1; D gene: .; clone size: .; CDR3 DNA: TGCAGCGTTGGACATTCCCTCTACGAGCAGTACTTC; CDR3 protein: CSVGHSLYEQYF
J gene: TRBJ1-5; V gene: TRBV4-1; D gene: TRBD1; clone size: .; CDR3 DNA: TGCGCCAGCAGCCCAATCGTCGACAGGGTCAGCAATCAGCCCCAGCATTTT; CDR3 protein: CASSPIVDRVSNQPQHF
J gene: TRBJ2-3; V gene: TRBV29-1; D gene: TRBD2; clone size: .; CDR3 DNA: TGCAGCGTTGAAGGGTTGGCTAGCGGGAGCACAGATACGCAGTATTTT; CDR3 protein: CSVEGLASGSTDTQYF
J gene: TRBJ2-3; V gene: TRBV5-1; D gene: TRBD2; clone size: .; CDR3 DNA: TGCGCCAGCAGCTTGATCACTAGCGGGAGGGGCACAGATACGCAGTATTTT; CDR3 protein: CASSLITSGRGTDTQYF
J gene: TRBJ2-7; V gene: TRBV6-6; D gene: TRBD2; clone size: once; CDR3 DNA: TGCGCCAGCAGTTACGGGACTAGCGGGAGGGCCTACGAGCAGTACTTC; CDR3 protein: CASSYGTSGRAYEQYF
J gene: TRBJ1-1; V gene: TRBV7-3; D gene: TRBD1; clone size: .; CDR3 DNA: TGTGCCAGCAGCTTATCCCGGACAGGGTCGGGCACTGAAGCTTTCTTT; CDR3 protein: CASSLSRTGSGTEAFF
J gene: TRBJ2-7; V gene: TRBV28; D gene: TRBD1; clone size: .; CDR3 DNA: TGTGCCAGCAGTTTATTTGCGGGACAGGGCTACGAGCAGTACTTC; CDR3 protein: CASSLFAGQGYEQYF
J gene: TRBJ1-1; V gene: TRBV28; D gene: .; clone size: .; CDR3 DNA: TGTGCCAGCAGTTCTTCACAGAACACTGAAGCTTTCTTT; CDR3 protein: CASSSSQNTEAFF
J gene: TRBJ2-7; V gene: TRBV18; D gene: TRBD1; clone size: .; CDR3 DNA: TGTGCCAGCTCTCTAGGACAGGGGAGCTCCTACGAGCAGTACTTC; CDR3 protein: CASSLGQGSSYEQYF
J gene: TRBJ2-3; V gene: TRBV7-2; D gene: .; clone size: .; CDR3 DNA: TGTGCCAGCAGCTCCTGGACACACACAGATACGCAGTATTTT; CDR3 protein: CASSSWTHTDTQYF
J gene: TRBJ1-4; V gene: TRBV5-1; D gene: .; clone size: .; CDR3 DNA: TGCGCCAGCAGCTTCACAGGGACAACTAATGAAAAACTGTTTTTT; CDR3 protein: CASSFTGTTNEKLFF
J gene: TRBJ2-5; V gene: TRBV28; D gene: .; clone size: .; CDR3 DNA: TGTGCCAGCAGTTCCCGATCTCCTAGCGAACGAAGAGGGTACCAAGAGACCCAGTACTTC; CDR3 protein: CASSSRSPSERRGYQETQYF
J gene: TRBJ1-5; V gene: TRBV6-1; D gene: .; clone size: .; CDR3 DNA: TGTGCCAGCAGTGAAAGCCTTAATCAGCCCCAGCATTTT; CDR3 protein: CASSESLNQPQHF
J gene: TRBJ1-2; V gene: TRBV19; D gene: TRBD1; clone size: .; CDR3 DNA: TGTGCCAGTAGTCAACGACAGGGGGGAAACTATGGCTACACCTTC; CDR3 protein: CASSQRQGGNYGYTF
J gene: TRBJ2-1; V gene: TRBV29-1; D gene: .; clone size: .; CDR3 DNA: TGCAGCCCGTTGTTTGAGGAGGAGCAGTTCTTC; CDR3 protein: CSPLFEEEQFF
J gene: TRBJ2-1; V gene: TRBV29-1; D gene: .; clone size: .; CDR3 DNA: TGCAGCGTTGACCCTACTAGAGCCGACAATGAGCAGTTCTTC; CDR3 protein: CSVDPTRADNEQFF